This T cell receptor beta chain was obtained from a study of shared clonotypes between healthy human individuals. General study points: Some naive CD4 clonotypes, roughly 4.8%, turned up in common across a few donors.

Remarks on this clone: Its antigen is still unknown.

Sequenced by immunoSEQ multiplex PCR; TCRdb stores in-frame clones only, minus some. Of a few million clones listed, more than 90% are singletons. The CDR3 is 14 residues long. The V and J ends lost 4 bases and 5 bases respectively, with 9 bases between them. Germline CDR1 reads MNHNS; CDR2 reads SASEGT. Division of CD4+ cells produced a CD45RA+ naive subset and a CD45RA-negative memory subset. The TCR originated in a young man in good health. V and J are TRBV6-1 and TRBJ1-6, with D hard to call. The sequencing sample was made of naive CD4+ T cells sorted from blood. Subset noted: CD45RA+ positively selected. The CDR3 loop is CASSVVRNNSPLHF. The CDR3 DNA reads TGTGCCAGCAGTGTTGTCAGAAATAATTCACCCCTCCACTTT.